This TCR beta chain derives from a study of radiotherapy plus CTLA-4 blockade in lung cancer. The repertoire was sequenced with immunoSEQ multiplex PCR; TCRdb's copy has only in-frame clones and lacks some. The sample includes 75,000 to 100,000 clones, roughly 88% seen only once; the top ten take about 5.3%. The V and J ends lost 4 bases and 0 bases respectively, with 7 bases between them. This CDR3 has 14 amino acids. Germline CDR1 SNHLY, CDR2 FYNNEI. The genes are TRBV2 and TRBJ2-4; D unclear. Sequencing used peripheral blood, obtained from a patient treated with radiotherapy plus ipilimumab. This receptor was identified in a human donor with non-small cell lung cancer that progressed on radiotherapy plus ipilimumab. CDR3 sequence reads: CASSGTRAKNIQYF. Here the CDR3 DNA reads TGTGCCAGCAGTGGCACCCGAGCCAAAAACATTCAGTACTTC. The whole variable domain, remainder taken from reference TRBV2 and TRBJ2-4, is EPEVTQTPSHQVTQMGQEVILRCVPISNHLYFYWYRQILGQKVEFLVSFYNNEISEKSEIFDDQFSVERPDGSNFTLKIRSTKLEDSAMYFCASSGTRAKNIQYFGAGTRLSVL.